This T cell receptor beta chain came from a study of T-cell reconstitution after alpha-beta-depleted transplantation in children. Study results and caveats: A year had passed since transplant, and T-cell counts and diversity by then came mostly from newly produced T cells. Reported findings indicate that, about two months after transplant, alpha-beta T cells came from several hundred expanded clones, which were derived from non-depleted graft cells.

TCRbeta library construction was performed incorporating unique molecular identifiers. Using its own MiXCR run on the PCR reads, TCRdb lists one record per CDR3 protein. The table lists fewer than 700,000 distinct CDR3 sequences, 23% of them singletons. CDR1 and CDR2 from the germline V gene are MGHDK and SYGVNS. CDR3 length: 13 residues. V was pared by 10 bases and J by 4 bases, with 9 bases of the junction left unmatched. As regards this clonotype: Its antigen is not known.

The TCR originated in a boy under three years old who had a stem cell transplant for acute myeloid leukemia, so the T cells may come from the graft donor. The sample here was PBMCs, mostly from graft donor cells, taken 360 days after TCRalphabeta/CD19-depleted stem cell transplant. This rearrangement joins TRBV25-1 to TRBJ1-1; 7 nucleotides align to TRBD1. The CDR3 region is CATSTGRATEAFF. DNA of the CDR3: TGTGCCACCTCGACAGGGCGTGCCACTGAAGCTTTCTTT.